In its sample, the clone carrying this TCR beta chain was seen once. Its specificity is unknown. CDR3 size: 16 residues. With 0 bases removed from V and 0 bases from J, the gap between germline ends came to 12 bases. CDR1 GTSNPN and CDR2 SVGIG come from the germline V gene (reference sequence). The recently defined diagnostic criteria for definite or probable disease were met by the Susac syndrome patients. cDNA came from approximately 0.5 to 1 ug RNA primed by random hexamers. A multiplex approach, immunoSEQ multiplex PCR, amplified TCR beta CDR3 across 54 Vbeta and 13 Jbeta. TCRdb itself ran the immunoSEQ multiplex PCR reads through MiXCR, one entry per CDR3 protein. In the table there are around 140,000 distinct CDR3 sequences, approximately 95% of which are singletons. This sample was included in a study of CD8 T cells in Susac syndrome. Overall study results and limits: An acknowledgment was made by the study that its TCR sequencing and HLA analysis involved relatively few individuals.

The receptor comes from a human donor with Susac syndrome. Sequences were obtained from CD4+ T cells from PBMCs. V and J are TRBV30 and TRBJ1-3, with D possibly matching TRBD1 (5 bases). As DNA, the CDR3 is TGTGCCTGGAGTGTACGGGGGGGGTTCTCTGGAAACACCATATATTTT. Amino acids: CAWSVRGGFSGNTIYF.